The 27 T cell receptor beta chains below were found in one sample sequenced in a study of blood T cells in healthy people across ages. Alongside a J-beta primer mix, a sample-barcoded 5' primer served in a second PCR lasting about 6 to 11 cycles. Each CDR3 protein is one row after TCRdb ran MiXCR on the 5' RACE reads. Of 780,000 or so distinct CDR3 sequences in the sample, roughly 53% were seen once. The specimen was blood. The receptors stem from a man older than 75 in good health.

This clonotype has a handful of counts. The chain links TRBV20-1 to TRBJ1-6, with TRBD1 as a possible D gene (5 bases). The CDR3 length is 14 residues. Trimming removed 6 bases from V and 10 bases from J, with 19 bases in between. CDR1 and CDR2 (germline): DFQATT, SNEGSKA (reference sequence). CDR3 amino acids: CSARDAPVGSPLHF. The CDR3 coding sequence is TGCAGTGCGAGGGACGCCCCCGTGGGGTCACCCCTCCACTTT.

This clonotype was detected only a few times. The chain uses TRBV29-1 and TRBJ2-5; possibly TRBD1 for D (5 bases). The CDR3 has 12 residues. V lost 8 bases and J 5 bases, leaving 15 bases between the germline ends. CDR1 SQVTM and CDR2 ANQGSEA come from the germline V gene. CDR3 in amino acids: CSYRRALETQYF. The CDR3 nucleotides are TGCAGCTACCGCAGGGCCCTCGAGACCCAGTACTTC.

The chain carries TRBV11-3 and TRBJ2-4; tentative D call: TRBD2 (6 bases). The closer fit of TRBJ2-5 to the DNA end suggests the J call may be wrong. CDR3 length: 15 amino acids. From germline, CDR1 is SGHNT and CDR2 YENEEA. CDR3 amino acids: CASSPGVKEPETQYF. The CDR3 DNA follows: TGTGCCAGCAGCCCGGGGGTTAAAGAGCCGGAGACCCAGTACTTC.

CDR3 residues: CASSLATTGAHYEQYF. The CDR3 bases are TGTGCCAGCAGCTTAGCAACCACAGGGGCGCACTACGAGCAGTACTTC. This rearrangement joins TRBV11-2 to TRBJ2-7; TRBD1 matches 7 bases. The CDR3 is 16 residues long. Germline values: CDR1 SGHAT, CDR2 FQNNGV. The J segment lost 3 bases and the V segment lost 1 base, leaving 9 bases of the junction unmatched.

This clonotype has only a few counts. The chain joins TRBV21-1 to TRBJ2-5; no check of the table's D call, TRBD1, against the DNA was made. TRBV21-1 corresponds to a pseudogene. CDR3 length equals 14 residues. CDR3 sequence: CASIEDRGQETQYF. The CDR3 nucleotides read TGTGCCAGCATCGAAGACAGGGGGCAGGAGACCCAGTACTTC.

V usage is TRBV29-1 and J usage is TRBJ2-1, with a tentative D call TRBD2 (5 bases). Trimming pared 3 bases from V and 7 bases from J, leaving 13 bases between. The CDR3 is 13 amino acids. Germline V CDR1 and CDR2: SQVTM, ANQGSEA. DNA for the CDR3: TGCAGCGTTGAGGCCCAGACTATAAATGAGCAGTTCTTC. Amino acids: CSVEAQTINEQFF.

The rearrangement links TRBV29-1 to TRBJ2-5, with 7 bases matching TRBD2. J lost 2 bases, V lost 8 bases, and 8 bases had no gene match. Germline CDR1 is SQVTM and CDR2 is ANQGSEA. The CDR3 spans 13 residues. CDR3 in amino acids: CSLREGPQETQYF. As DNA, the CDR3 is TGCAGCCTCAGGGAGGGACCACAAGAGACCCAGTACTTC.

The chain links TRBV9 to TRBJ1-4, with TRBD1 identical over 11 bases. This CDR3 comprises 15 residues. The germline CDR1 and CDR2 sequences are SGDLS and YYNGEE. The V and J ends lost 4 bases and 5 bases, in that order; junction bases with no gene match: 4. Written as DNA, the CDR3 is TGTGCCAGCAGCCAGCGGACAGGGGGCAATGAAAAACTGTTTTTT. Translating it yields CASSQRTGGNEKLFF.

Note on this clonotype: Relative to the germline gene, one junction end is altered; a read error may explain this. V and J are TRBV20-1 and TRBJ2-1; 12 bases are shared with TRBD2. The CDR3 is 17 amino acids. Germline CDR1 is DFQATT and CDR2 is SNEGSKA (reference sequence). The CDR3 is CSARRLAGGSSYDEQFF. CDR3 DNA: TGCAGTGCTAGACGTCTAGCGGGAGGGAGCTCCTACGATGAGCAGTTCTTC.

The chain joins TRBV20-1 to TRBJ2-4; D is possibly TRBD2 (5 bases). CDR1 is DFQATT and CDR2 is SNEGSKA in the germline V gene (reference sequence). V lost 1 base to trimming and J lost 13 bases, with 14 bases between them. CDR3 size: 12 residues. The CDR3 nucleotides are TGCAGTGCTAGAGCTGCGCCCGGGGAGCAGTACTTC. Amino acids: CSARAAPGEQYF.

This clonotype came up a few times. This chain joins TRBV2 and TRBJ2-4, with 8 bases fitting TRBD2. The DNA matches TRBJ2-7 better at its end, which makes the J call doubtful. The CDR3 is made up of 14 amino acids. Germline lookup yields CDR1 SNHLY and CDR2 FYNNEI. The CDR3: CASSYIAGNDEQYF. CDR3 nucleotides: TGTGCCAGCAGTTACATAGCGGGAAACGACGAGCAGTACTTC.

The chain uses TRBV6-1 and TRBJ2-7; the D gene is possibly TRBD2 (6 bases). From germline, CDR1 is MNHNS and CDR2 SASEGT. The CDR3 spans 14 residues. Trimming took off 7 bases at V and 1 base at J, with 14 bases between the two ends. This CDR3 is CASTQTAGSYEQYF. The CDR3 nucleotides are TGTGCCAGCACTCAGACTGCGGGATCCTACGAGCAGTACTTC.

The chain employs TRBV7-3 and TRBJ2-3, with a possible D match to TRBD1 (6 bases). V was pared by 5 bases and J by 6 bases, with 12 bases between. This CDR3 comprises 13 residues. CDR1 and CDR2 (germline): SGHTA, FQGTGA. CDR3 coding DNA: TGTGCCAGCAGCATCCTCAGGGGTGATACGCAGTATTTT. Residues: CASSILRGDTQYF.

This chain connects TRBV28 to TRBJ1-1; 8 bases map to TRBD1. The CDR3 length is 15 residues. Germline V CDR1 and CDR2: MDHEN, SYDVKM. V gave up 1 base and J gave up 5 bases; unmatched junction bases: 6. The CDR3 DNA reads as TGTGCCAGCAGTTTATCCCCTCGGACAGGGACTGAAGCTTTCTTT. This encodes CASSLSPRTGTEAFF.

The rearrangement links TRBV5-1 to TRBJ2-5; weak D call: TRBD2 (6 bases). The J call is doubtful: the DNA matches TRBJ2-7 better. The germline gives CDR1 SGHRS, CDR2 YFSETQ. The CDR3 is 14 residues long. The CDR3 DNA sequence: TGCGCCAGCAGCTTCGCCACTAGCATTTACGAGCAGTACTTC. This gives the protein CASSFATSIYEQYF.

This clonotype was counted only a few times. The rearrangement uses TRBV29-1 and TRBJ2-1; no firm D call. The CDR3 has 9 amino acids. Germline CDR1 reads SQVTM; CDR2 reads ANQGSEA. V was trimmed by 6 bases and J by 5 bases, leaving 2 bases between them. CDR3 in DNA: TGCAGCGTAAACAATGAGCAGTTCTTC. The encoded protein is CSVNNEQFF.

This clonotype has only a few counts. The V and J genes are TRBV7-9 and TRBJ1-2, with a weak D call TRBD1 (6 bases). Trimming left V 5 bases short and J 2 bases short, with 15 bases between. Germline-derived CDR1 and CDR2 are SEHNR and FQNEAQ (reference sequence). The CDR3 has 15 amino acids. The CDR3 here is CASSPLGGENYGYTF. As DNA, the CDR3 is TGTGCCAGCAGCCCCCTGGGGGGCGAGAACTATGGCTACACCTTC.

This clonotype was recorded a few times. The chain carries TRBV10-3 and TRBJ1-2; no clear D gene. The ends were cut back, 0 bases at V and 5 bases at J, with 10 bases in the middle. The CDR3 sequence is 14 residues long. Germline CDR1 is ENHRY and CDR2 is SYGVKD. This CDR3 reads CAISESETPYGYTF. The CDR3 region has the DNA TGTGCCATCAGTGAGTCGGAGACACCGTATGGCTACACCTTC.

Only a few counts were recorded for this clonotype. The V gene is TRBV4-2, the J gene TRBJ2-5; 10 bases are a match to TRBD2. CDR1 and CDR2 (germline): LGHNA, YNFKEQ. The CDR3 totals 15 residues. V gave up 4 bases and J gave up 5 bases; unmatched junction bases: 7. The CDR3 region has the DNA TGTGCCAGCAGCCGCCAAACTAGCGGGACTGAGACCCAGTACTTC. Translating it yields CASSRQTSGTETQYF.

This chain connects TRBV10-3 to TRBJ1-4, with no clear D. The CDR3 is 13 residues long. The germline CDR1 and CDR2 sequences are ENHRY and SYGVKD. V was clipped by 4 bases and J by 8 bases, with 11 bases between them. The CDR3 reads CAISGNDGEKLFF. The CDR3 DNA reads TGTGCCATCAGTGGGAACGACGGGGAAAAACTGTTTTTT.

This rearrangement joins TRBV5-1 to TRBJ2-7, with TRBD1 matching 9 bases. This CDR3 comprises 14 residues. V shed 4 bases, J shed 6 bases, and the junction held 8 bases outside the gene matches. Germline V lookup: CDR1 SGHRS, CDR2 YFSETQ. The DNA for the CDR3 is TGCGCCAGCAGCCCCTCCCAGACAGGGGGCGAGCAGTACTTC. This codes for CASSPSQTGGEQYF.

As regards this clonotype: A junction end diverges from the germline sequence, so it may reflect a read error. The chain employs TRBV25-1 and TRBJ2-3, with D maybe TRBD2 (5 bases). There are 14 residues in the CDR3. From germline, CDR1 is MGHDK and CDR2 SYGVNS. The CDR3 spells CASSSYREVDTRYF. The CDR3 DNA reads as TGTGCCAGCAGTAGTTATCGGGAAGTAGATACGCGGTATTTT.

In this sample, this clonotype turned up a few times. The chain carries TRBV5-1 and TRBJ2-5, with TRBD2 identical over 8 bases. The CDR3 spans 15 residues. Germline V gene sequence: CDR1 SGHRS, CDR2 YFSETQ. The trim removed 0 bases at V and 4 bases at J, leaving 5 bases unmatched. In DNA form, the CDR3 reads TGCGCCAGCAGCTTGGACAGCGGGAGTCTAGAGACCCAGTACTTC. Translation gives CASSLDSGSLETQYF.

The V and J genes are TRBV24-1 and TRBJ2-1; D is possibly TRBD2 (6 bases). The CDR3 extends over 15 amino acids. CDR1 is KGHDR, CDR2 SFDVKD, per germline. V gave up 6 bases and J gave up 9 bases, with 20 bases separating them. CDR3 nucleotides: TGTGCCACCAGTCTGGGGGGTAGCGGAGACGGTGAGCAGTTCTTC. Translating it yields CATSLGGSGDGEQFF.

A few counts support this clonotype. The chain links TRBV20-1 to TRBJ2-3; 14 bases agree with TRBD2. Germline trimming cut 0 bases from V and 14 bases from J; bases unmatched to any gene: 10. Germline values: CDR1 DFQATT, CDR2 SNEGSKA (reference sequence). This CDR3 region has 15 residues. In DNA form, the CDR3 reads TGCAGTGCTAGAGAGGCGACTAGCGGGAGGGTCCGTGCGTATTTT. Translation gives CSAREATSGRVRAYF.

V is TRBV13 and J is TRBJ2-5; 7 nucleotides align to TRBD1. Germline V gene data show CDR1 as PRHDT and CDR2 as FYEKMQ (reference sequence). This CDR3 contains 14 residues. V was clipped by 7 bases and J by 3 bases; unmatched bases: 8. CDR3 amino acids: CASNLRGWEETQYF. In nucleotides, the CDR3 is TGTGCCAGCAACCTCAGGGGGTGGGAAGAGACCCAGTACTTC.

The chain couples TRBV5-5 to TRBJ2-3; D tentatively fits TRBD1 or TRBD2 (5 bases each). Germline CDR1 and CDR2: SGHKS and YYEKEE (reference sequence). The CDR3 is 16 amino acids. Trimming removed 1 base from V and 6 bases from J, with 18 bases in between. CDR3: CASSLRGTYQPDTQYF. Written as DNA, the CDR3 is TGTGCCAGCAGCTTGAGAGGGACCTATCAACCGGATACGCAGTATTTT.